This T cell receptor beta chain was captured by sequencing in a study of T cells in Graves' hyperthyroidism and ophthalmopathy. This clonotype was recorded at least ten times. Exclusion of a patient resulted from uncontrolled infection, other autoimmune disease, pregnancy or lactation. Using RNA transcripts as the source, TCR beta CDR3 regions were amplified. First-round RT-PCR of the TCR CDR3 relied on the HTBI primer set. TCRdb analysed the multiplex PCR reads with MiXCR anew, one entry per CDR3 protein. The sample yields fewer than 650,000 distinct CDR3 sequences, about 14% seen once. Trimming left V 6 bases short and J 10 bases short, with 13 bases between. The CDR3 is made up of 13 amino acids. CDR1 and CDR2 from the germline V gene are MNHEY and SMNVEV (reference sequence).

The source is a woman in her forties with Graves' ophthalmopathy. The sequenced material came from blood. The chain recombines TRBV27 with TRBJ1-6, with D perhaps matching TRBD1 (6 bases). The CDR3 DNA follows: TGTGCCAGCAGGTACAGGGTTGGCTCACCCCTCCACTTT. This gives the protein CASRYRVGSPLHF.